This is a list of T cell receptor beta chains from one sample in a study of blood T cell repertoires in COVID-19. Generated by immunoSEQ multiplex PCR, the TCRdb table keeps only in-frame clones and is missing some. The sample carries some 270,000 clones, about 89% recorded once. The sequencing input was peripheral blood. These receptor sequences come from a man aged 30 to 45 with acute or convalescent COVID-19. The CDR3 runs from the conserved cysteine through the conserved F or W. A D gene is named only where the DNA matches it firmly. Not every row has a clone size; where given, it reads once, few, many or a size class.

cdr3_length	j_call	d_call	v_call	clone_size	cdr3_aa	cdr3_nt
12	TRBJ2-1	TRBD1	TRBV29-1	.	CSAPQGANEQFF	TGCAGCGCCCCACAGGGGGCGAATGAGCAGTTCTTC
14	TRBJ1-1	.	TRBV28	.	CASTAPRMNTEAFF	TGTGCCAGCACCGCCCCTAGGATGAACACTGAAGCTTTCTTT
17	TRBJ1-1	TRBD1	TRBV5-5	.	CASSGGQGRLSGTEAFF	TGTGCCAGCAGCGGCGGACAGGGGCGCCTTTCGGGCACTGAAGCTTTCTTT
15	TRBJ2-3	TRBD2	TRBV6-5	.	CASRETSGRTDTQYF	TGTGCCAGCAGGGAGACTAGCGGGAGGACAGATACGCAGTATTTT
14	TRBJ2-5	.	TRBV29-1	.	CSVDGSGYQETQYF	TGCAGCGTTGACGGGTCTGGGTACCAAGAGACCCAGTACTTC
15	TRBJ2-5	TRBD2	TRBV6-5	few	CASRRLAGTKETQYF	TGTGCCAGCAGAAGACTAGCGGGGACTAAAGAGACCCAGTACTTC
16	TRBJ1-3	TRBD1	TRBV19	once	CASSIRGTGPGNTIYF	TGTGCCAGTAGTATAAGGGGGACAGGGCCTGGAAACACCATATATTTT
11	TRBJ2-7	.	TRBV18	once	CASSQGYEQYF	TGTGCCAGCTCTCAGGGTTACGAGCAGTACTTC
15	TRBJ1-1	TRBD1	TRBV18	.	CASSPRDRQRTEAFF	TGTGCCAGCTCACCCCGGGACAGGCAAAGGACTGAAGCTTTCTTT
15	TRBJ1-4	TRBD1	TRBV19	.	CASSDQGGPNEKLFF	TGTGCCAGTAGTGACCAGGGGGGACCTAATGAAAAACTGTTTTTT
14	TRBJ1-5	.	TRBV5-5	.	CASSLGQAGGPQHF	TGTGCCAGCAGCTTGGGACAGGCTGGCGGGCCCCAGCATTTT
14	TRBJ1-5	.	TRBV30	.	CAWSHTGLGQPQHF	TGTGCCTGGAGCCATACAGGGCTGGGTCAGCCCCAGCATTTT
15	TRBJ1-5	.	TRBV6-5	.	CASSSFSGSNQPQHF	TGTGCCAGCAGTTCCTTCAGCGGAAGCAATCAGCCCCAGCATTTT
14	TRBJ1-4	.	TRBV5-1	.	CASSPRVTHEKLFF	TGCGCCAGCAGCCCCCGGGTCACTCATGAAAAACTGTTTTTT
11	TRBJ2-5	.	TRBV20-1	.	CSASGSRPQYF	TGCAGTGCTAGCGGGTCAAGGCCCCAGTACTTC
15	TRBJ1-2	.	TRBV6-5	.	CASSYSRRAHFGYTF	TGTGCCAGCAGTTACTCCCGCAGGGCTCATTTTGGCTACACCTTC
13	TRBJ2-7	.	TRBV6-6	.	CASNLRGRDEQYF	TGTGCCAGCAACCTAAGGGGGAGAGACGAGCAGTACTTC
16	TRBJ1-5	.	TRBV5-1	once	CASSPTARGSNQPQHF	TGCGCCAGCAGCCCCACGGCCAGGGGAAGCAATCAGCCCCAGCATTTT
15	TRBJ2-3	TRBD2	TRBV11-3	.	CASSRTSGGEDTQYF	TGTGCCAGCAGTCGGACTAGCGGGGGCGAAGATACGCAGTATTTT
15	TRBJ2-7	TRBD1	TRBV5-1	.	CASSPGTGGRYEQYF	TGCGCCAGCAGCCCTGGGACAGGGGGCAGGTACGAGCAGTACTTC
15	TRBJ2-1	TRBD2	TRBV19	.	CASSVSGSPYNEQFF	TGTGCCAGTAGTGTTAGCGGGTCCCCCTACAATGAGCAGTTCTTC
14	TRBJ1-3	.	TRBV20-1	.	CSASRDNSGNTIYF	TGCAGTGCTAGTCGGGACAACTCTGGAAACACCATATATTTT
17	TRBJ1-3	.	TRBV6-7	.	CASSHRADGKLGNTIYF	TGTGCCAGCAGCCACAGGGCGGATGGGAAGCTCGGAAACACCATATATTTT
12	TRBJ2-1	.	TRBV19	.	CASSMPRNEQFF	TGTGCCAGTAGTATGCCGCGGAATGAGCAGTTCTTC